This T cell receptor (beta chain) was profiled in a study of tumor T cells in aggressive B-cell lymphoma (dated by TCRdb to the late 2010s). The receptor library was made with the immunoSEQ multiplex PCR assay. In TCRdb, the immuneACCESS table is reduced to in-frame sequences with V and J assigned. These tables do not hold every clone; where another copy was compared, an unresolved V gene accounts for under half, and the others remain unexplained. The sample has approximately 4,000 clones on record, around 91% of them singletons. The top ten hold about 2.5% of the sample. In this sample, this clone turned up once. The specificity of this receptor is unknown. The record has no base qualities; no much larger clone is one base away. This TCR came from an adult with diffuse large B cell lymphoma. The sequencing input was tumor tissue.

The DNA sequence follows: TGTGCCACCAGCACCACTAGACAGGGTGGGCAAGAGACCCAGTACTTC. Translated, it gives CATSTTRQGGQETQYF. The receptor chain draws on TRBV15 and TRBJ2-5, and TRBD1 aligns with 7 junction nucleotides. CDR1 LNHNV and CDR2 YYDKDF were looked up in the germline V gene (reference sequence). Trimming removed 4 bases from V and 2 bases from J; the gene matches leave 10 bases unexplained. There are 16 amino acids in the CDR3, from cysteine to phenylalanine inclusive. Only the CDR3 part of the read is kept: 48 bases, read in frame from the first base.